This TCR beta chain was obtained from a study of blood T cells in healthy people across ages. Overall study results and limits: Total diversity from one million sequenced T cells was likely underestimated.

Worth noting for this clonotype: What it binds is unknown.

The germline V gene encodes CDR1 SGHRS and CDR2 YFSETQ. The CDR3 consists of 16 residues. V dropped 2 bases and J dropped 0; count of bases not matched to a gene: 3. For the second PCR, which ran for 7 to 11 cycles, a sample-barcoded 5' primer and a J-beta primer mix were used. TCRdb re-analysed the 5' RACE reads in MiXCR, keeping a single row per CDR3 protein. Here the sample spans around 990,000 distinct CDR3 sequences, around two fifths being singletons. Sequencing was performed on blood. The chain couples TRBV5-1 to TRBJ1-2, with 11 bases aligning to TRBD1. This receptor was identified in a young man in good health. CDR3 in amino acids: CASSLSGQGANYGYTF. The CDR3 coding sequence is TGCGCCAGCAGCTTATCGGGACAGGGGGCTAACTATGGCTACACCTTC.